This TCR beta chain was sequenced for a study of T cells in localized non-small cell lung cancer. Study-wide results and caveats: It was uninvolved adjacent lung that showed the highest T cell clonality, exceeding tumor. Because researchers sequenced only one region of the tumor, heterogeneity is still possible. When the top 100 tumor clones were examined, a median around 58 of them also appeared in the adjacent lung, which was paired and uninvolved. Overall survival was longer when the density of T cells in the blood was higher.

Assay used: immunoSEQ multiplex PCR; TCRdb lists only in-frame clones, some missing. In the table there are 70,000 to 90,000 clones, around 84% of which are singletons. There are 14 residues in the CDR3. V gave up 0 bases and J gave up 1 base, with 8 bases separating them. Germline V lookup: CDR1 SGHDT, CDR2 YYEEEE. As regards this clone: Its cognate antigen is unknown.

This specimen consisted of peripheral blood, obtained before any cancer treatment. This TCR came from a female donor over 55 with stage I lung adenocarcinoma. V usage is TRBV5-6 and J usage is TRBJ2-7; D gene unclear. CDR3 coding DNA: TGTGCCAGCAGCTTGGGAGTGTCTTCCTACGAGCAGTACTTC. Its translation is CASSLGVSSYEQYF.